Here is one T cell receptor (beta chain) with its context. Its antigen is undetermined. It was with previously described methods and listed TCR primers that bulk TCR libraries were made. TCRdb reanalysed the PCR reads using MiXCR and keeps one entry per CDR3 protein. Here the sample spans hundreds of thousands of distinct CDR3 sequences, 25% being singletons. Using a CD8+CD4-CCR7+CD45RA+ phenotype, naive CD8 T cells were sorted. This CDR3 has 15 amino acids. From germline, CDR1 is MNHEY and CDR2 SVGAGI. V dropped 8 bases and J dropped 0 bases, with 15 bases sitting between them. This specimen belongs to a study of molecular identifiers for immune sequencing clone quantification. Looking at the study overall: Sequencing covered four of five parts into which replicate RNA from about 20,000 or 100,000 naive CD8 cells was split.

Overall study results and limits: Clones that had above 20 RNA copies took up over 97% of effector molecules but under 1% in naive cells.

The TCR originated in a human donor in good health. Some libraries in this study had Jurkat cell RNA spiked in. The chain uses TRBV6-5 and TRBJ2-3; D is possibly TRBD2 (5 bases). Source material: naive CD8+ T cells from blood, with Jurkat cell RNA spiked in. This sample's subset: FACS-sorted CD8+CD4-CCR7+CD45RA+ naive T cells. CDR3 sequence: CASGPAEISTDTQYF. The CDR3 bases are TGTGCCAGCGGCCCAGCGGAGATAAGCACAGATACGCAGTATTTT.